These T cell receptor beta chains were read from a single sample in a study of T cell responses to AZD1222 COVID-19 vaccine. Repertoires were generated with immunoSEQ multiplex PCR, while TCRdb's copy carries only in-frame clones and drops some. The repertoire consists of more than 60,000 clones, with 83% occurring once and the leading ten covering 1.3%. The sequenced sample was peripheral blood, obtained 28 days after the second AZD1222 dose. These TCRs come from an adult who received the AZD1222 COVID-19 vaccine. Both conserved end residues are part of each CDR3. D genes are given only for firm matches. A clone size is listed for some rows: how often the clone was seen (once, few, many), or a class if it is expanded.

V	size	J	D	CDR3	DNA
TRBV6-2/TRBV6-3	NA	TRBJ2-5	TRBD2	CASSYSASGQETQYF	TGTGCCAGCAGTTACTCGGCTAGCGGGCAAGAGACCCAGTACTTC
TRBV5-1	NA	TRBJ2-1	TRBD1	CASSLTPGGLYNEQFF	TGCGCCAGCAGCTTAACTCCAGGGGGCTTGTACAATGAGCAGTTCTTC
TRBV28	NA	TRBJ1-4	TRBD1	CASSFSPGQGNEKLFF	TGTGCCAGCAGTTTCTCCCCGGGACAGGGCAATGAAAAACTGTTTTTT
TRBV5-1	NA	TRBJ2-2	TRBD1	CASSLAFRQGVSTGELFF	TGCGCCAGCAGCTTGGCCTTTAGACAGGGGGTCTCGACCGGGGAGCTGTTTTTT
TRBV6-2/TRBV6-3	NA	TRBJ1-1	NA	CASSYSSRTANTEAFF	TGTGCCAGCAGTTACTCTAGTCGGACAGCTAACACTGAAGCTTTCTTT
TRBV19	NA	TRBJ1-1	NA	CASVRTIEGTEAFF	TGTGCCAGCGTAAGGACGATAGAGGGCACTGAAGCTTTCTTT
TRBV27	NA	TRBJ1-1	NA	CASSFSIRARGAVNTEAFF	TGTGCCAGCAGTTTCTCGATCCGCGCGCGTGGGGCCGTGAACACTGAAGCTTTCTTT
TRBV23-1	NA	TRBJ2-4	NA	CASSQGFCRAAKNIQYF	TGCGCCAGCAGTCAAGGGTTTTGTAGGGCGGCCAAAAACATTCAGTACTTC
TRBV6-5	NA	TRBJ1-1	NA	CASRRGTEAFF	TGTGCCAGCAGGAGGGGCACTGAAGCTTTCTTT
TRBV29-1	NA	TRBJ2-7	NA	CSATAEAGQWDSYEQYF	TGCAGCGCCACGGCTGAGGCCGGACAGTGGGACTCCTACGAGCAGTACTTC
TRBV6-6	NA	TRBJ2-7	NA	CASSYGPSRAYEQYF	TGTGCCAGCAGTTACGGTCCTAGCAGGGCCTACGAGCAGTACTTC
TRBV14	NA	TRBJ2-7	TRBD1	CASSHGGQTYEQYF	TGTGCCAGCAGCCATGGGGGACAGACCTACGAGCAGTACTTC
TRBV9	NA	TRBJ1-5	NA	CASSQGYNQPQHF	TGTGCCAGCAGCCAGGGCTATAATCAGCCCCAGCATTTT
TRBV4-3	NA	TRBJ2-7	TRBD2	CASSQDLWTSAYEQYF	TGCGCCAGCAGCCAAGATCTCTGGACTAGCGCCTACGAGCAGTACTTC
TRBV10-3	NA	TRBJ2-1	NA	CAISQATGLVYNEQFF	TGTGCCATCAGTCAAGCGACAGGTTTGGTCTACAATGAGCAGTTCTTC
TRBV6-5	NA	TRBJ1-2	TRBD1	CASRRQGASFYGYTF	TGTGCCAGCAGAAGGCAGGGGGCGAGTTTTTATGGCTACACCTTC
TRBV11-2	NA	TRBJ1-2	NA	CASSPGPRGYTF	TGTGCCAGCAGCCCTGGACCAAGGGGCTACACCTTC
TRBV21-1	NA	TRBJ1-1	NA	CASSVRDNHTEAFF	TGTGCCAGCAGCGTCCGGGACAACCACACTGAAGCTTTCTTT
TRBV7-2	NA	TRBJ1-5	NA	CASSLYPPGNNQPQHF	TGTGCCAGCAGCCTCTACCCCCCGGGGAACAATCAGCCCCAGCATTTT
TRBV9	NA	TRBJ1-3	NA	CASSLPLGGRTQGNTIYF	TGTGCCAGCAGCCTACCCCTTGGAGGCAGGACCCAAGGAAACACCATATATTTT
TRBV18	NA	TRBJ2-1	NA	CASSRSRDTSYNEQFF	TGTGCCAGCTCACGTTCCCGGGACACCTCCTACAATGAGCAGTTCTTC
TRBV28	once	TRBJ2-3	NA	CASSAIVLEDTQYF	TGTGCCAGCAGTGCTATCGTCTTGGAGGATACGCAGTATTTT
TRBV30	NA	TRBJ2-3	NA	CAWSVGGITDTQYF	TGTGCCTGGAGTGTAGGGGGTATCACAGATACGCAGTATTTT
TRBV6-2/TRBV6-3	NA	TRBJ2-1	TRBD2	CASSYQTSGRYEQFF	TGTGCCAGCAGTTACCAAACTAGCGGGAGGTATGAGCAGTTCTTC
TRBV19	NA	TRBJ1-4	NA	CASSLGGAATNEKLFF	TGTGCCAGTAGCCTAGGCGGGGCCGCAACTAATGAAAAACTGTTTTTT
TRBV6-5	NA	TRBJ2-7	NA	CASRGTKREQYF	TGTGCCAGTAGAGGGACGAAGCGCGAGCAGTACTTC
TRBV10-3	once	TRBJ1-6	NA	CAIRSAQGLTSPLHF	TGTGCCATCAGATCGGCGCAGGGATTGACTTCACCCCTCCACTTT
TRBV19	few	TRBJ1-1	NA	CASSAQALPNTEAFF	TGTGCCAGTAGTGCACAGGCTCTCCCGAACACTGAAGCTTTCTTT
TRBV24-1	few	TRBJ2-7	TRBD1	CATSAGGARYEQYF	TGTGCCACCAGCGCAGGGGGTGCGAGATACGAGCAGTACTTC
TRBV9	NA	TRBJ1-5	NA	CASAPGGRNQPQHF	TGTGCCAGCGCCCCGGGGGGCCGAAATCAGCCCCAGCATTTT
TRBV7-2	NA	TRBJ2-4	NA	CASSLEGSSNIQYF	TGTGCCAGCAGCTTAGAGGGCTCCTCAAACATTCAGTACTTC
TRBV11-3	NA	TRBJ2-1	NA	CASSLEMGIHNEQFF	TGTGCCAGCAGCTTAGAAATGGGGATCCACAATGAGCAGTTCTTC
TRBV6-1	NA	TRBJ2-7	NA	CASSTSYEQYF	TGTGCCAGCTCGACGTCCTACGAGCAGTACTTC
TRBV28	NA	TRBJ1-1	TRBD1	CASPTGTGEAFF	TGTGCCAGCCCGACTGGGACAGGGGAAGCTTTCTTT
TRBV6-1	NA	TRBJ1-2	TRBD1	CASSRDRVGYGYTF	TGTGCCAGCAGTCGTGACAGGGTCGGCTATGGCTACACCTTC
TRBV27	NA	TRBJ2-7	TRBD2	CASSFPSGRTHEQYF	TGTGCCAGCAGTTTCCCTAGCGGGAGAACCCACGAGCAGTACTTC
TRBV3-1/TRBV3-2	NA	TRBJ2-1	TRBD1	CASSQPGQGASNEQFF	TGTGCCAGCAGCCAACCCGGACAGGGGGCCTCGAATGAGCAGTTCTTC
TRBV12-2	NA	TRBJ2-7	NA	CASRSRTGGTYEQYF	TGTGCAAGTCGCTCCCGGACAGGGGGGACCTACGAGCAGTACTTC
TRBV7-2	few	TRBJ2-3	TRBD1	CASSSRGLDTDTQYF	TGTGCCAGCAGCTCCAGGGGGCTCGACACAGATACGCAGTATTTT
TRBV5-4	NA	TRBJ2-7	TRBD2	CASSSIAGSYEQYF	TGTGCCAGCAGCTCCATAGCGGGATCCTACGAGCAGTACTTC
TRBV19	NA	TRBJ1-5	NA	CASSSPGQISNQPQHF	TGTGCCAGTAGTTCCCCGGGTCAGATTAGCAATCAGCCCCAGCATTTT
TRBV9	NA	TRBJ2-3	TRBD2	CASSPGRAGGQNTQYF	TGTGCCAGCAGCCCCGGACGAGCGGGAGGGCAGAATACGCAGTATTTT
TRBV28	once	TRBJ2-3	NA	CASSHFRGSTDTQYF	TGTGCCAGCAGCCACTTTAGGGGAAGCACAGATACGCAGTATTTT